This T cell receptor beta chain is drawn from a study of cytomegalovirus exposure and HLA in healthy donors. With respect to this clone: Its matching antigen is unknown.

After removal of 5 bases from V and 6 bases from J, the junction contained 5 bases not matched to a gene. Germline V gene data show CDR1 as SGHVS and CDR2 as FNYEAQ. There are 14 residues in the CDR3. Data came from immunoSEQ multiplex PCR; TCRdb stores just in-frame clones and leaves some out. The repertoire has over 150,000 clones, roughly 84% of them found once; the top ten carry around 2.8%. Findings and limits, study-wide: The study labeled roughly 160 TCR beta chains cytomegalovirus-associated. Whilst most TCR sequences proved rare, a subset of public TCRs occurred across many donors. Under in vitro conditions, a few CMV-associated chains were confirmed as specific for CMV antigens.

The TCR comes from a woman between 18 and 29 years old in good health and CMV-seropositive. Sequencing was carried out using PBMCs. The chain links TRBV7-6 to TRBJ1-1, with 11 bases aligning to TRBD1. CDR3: CASSQRTGGPEAFF. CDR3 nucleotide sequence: TGTGCCAGCAGCCAAAGGACAGGGGGCCCTGAAGCTTTCTTT.